The 10 T cell receptor beta chains reported below all come from one sample, sequenced in a study of cytomegalovirus exposure and HLA in healthy donors. PCR was performed using 60 Vbeta and 13 Jbeta primers. Method: immunoSEQ multiplex PCR; TCRdb's copy keeps in-frame clones and lacks some. The data show more than 90,000 clones, with approximately 80% seen just once and 3% to 4% held by the top ten. The sample was PBMCs. All receptors derive from a man between 50 and 59 years old in good health and CMV-seronegative.

Only a few counts were recorded for this clone. The rearrangement links TRBV5-8 to TRBJ2-7; TRBD2 matches 8 bases. V lost 4 bases, J lost 6 bases, and 6 bases stayed unmatched. Germline V gene lookup returns CDR1 SGHTS and CDR2 YDEGEE. The CDR3 loop spans 13 amino acids. This chain's CDR3 is CASSLSGRGEQYF. DNA for the CDR3: TGTGCCAGCAGCCTGTCCGGGAGGGGCGAGCAGTACTTC.

The J gene is TRBJ2-1, the V gene TRBV7-9; TRBD2 aligns across 9 bases. The CDR3 spans 18 residues. With V trimmed by 3 bases and J by 7 bases, 16 bases remained unmatched. Germline V lookup: CDR1 SEHNR, CDR2 FQNEAQ (reference sequence). Written as DNA, the CDR3 is TGTGCCAGCAGCTTTGAGGGATTAGGTAGCGGGAGTGGGAATGAGCAGTTCTTC. Protein product: CASSFEGLGSGSGNEQFF.

The chain carries TRBV28 and TRBJ2-3; TRBD1 matches 7 bases. Germline loops: CDR1 MDHEN, CDR2 SYDVKM. The V segment lost 6 bases and the J segment 8 bases; nucleotides outside the gene matches: 17. CDR3 length: 16 residues. CDR3 sequence (DNA): TGTGCCAGCAGCCACGGGGACAGTAAGGACCTGGGTACGCAGTATTTT. Translating gives CASSHGDSKDLGTQYF. The complete variable domain, with remaining parts taken from reference TRBV28 and TRBJ2-3, reads DVKVTQSSRYLVKRTGEKVFLECVQDMDHENMFWYRQDPGLGLRLIYFSYDVKMKEKGDIPEGYSVSREKKERFSLILESASTNQTSMYLCASSHGDSKDLGTQYFGPGTRLTVL.

The J gene is TRBJ1-5, the V gene TRBV28; the match to TRBD1 covers 7 bases. The CDR3 spans 15 residues. Germline V gives CDR1 MDHEN, CDR2 SYDVKM. The V gene end was trimmed by 5 bases and the J gene end by 3 bases; junction bases not matched to a gene: 7. CDR3 in amino acids: CASSPSDRDNQPQHF. The CDR3 DNA is TGTGCCAGCAGTCCCTCAGACAGGGACAATCAGCCCCAGCATTTT.

This chain joins TRBV9 and TRBJ2-6; the match to TRBD2 covers 8 bases. Looked up from germline, CDR1 is SGDLS and CDR2 is YYNGEE. J gave up 0 bases and V 7 bases, and 9 bases lay outside the gene matches. This CDR3 is built from 17 residues. The CDR3 spells CASRTSGSSSGANVLTF. The CDR3 nucleotides are TGTGCCAGCCGCACTAGCGGTTCGTCCTCTGGGGCCAACGTCCTGACTTTC.

The chain couples TRBV2 to TRBJ1-5, with D uncertain. The V gene's germline CDR1 is SNHLY and CDR2 FYNNEI. This CDR3 has 14 amino acids. The V end lost 6 bases, the J end lost 5 bases, and 14 bases lay between the germline ends. CDR3 loop: CASSIGKEDQPQHF. The CDR3 bases are TGTGCCAGCAGCATTGGCAAAGAGGATCAGCCCCAGCATTTT.

The genes are TRBV28 and TRBJ2-1; no firm D call. Looked up from germline, CDR1 is MDHEN and CDR2 is SYDVKM. CDR3 length: 12 residues. V lost 5 bases and J lost 12, with 14 bases in between. The CDR3 DNA sequence: TGTGCCAGCAGTGCCCTCCGAGGCGGGCAGTTCTTC. This translates into CASSALRGGQFF.

This clone was found a few times. The CDR3, as DNA: TGTGCCAGCAGCCCGGTTGGAGGGTACCAAGAGACCCAGTACTTC. Encoded protein: CASSPVGGYQETQYF. This rearrangement joins TRBV5-4 to TRBJ2-5; D might be TRBD2 (6 bases). This CDR3 spans 15 amino acids. V was shortened by 4 bases and J by 0 bases, with 13 bases between the two germline ends. Germline assignment: CDR1 SGHNT and CDR2 YYREEE (reference sequence).

V gene TRBV4-2 combines with J gene TRBJ2-5, with 14 bases matching TRBD2. Trimming cost V 4 bases and J 5 bases; bases outside gene matches: 9. This CDR3 has 17 amino acids. Germline assignment: CDR1 LGHNA and CDR2 YNFKEQ. CDR3 loop: CASSLRLAGGPEETQYF. The CDR3 region has the DNA TGTGCCAGCAGCCTCCGACTAGCGGGAGGGCCGGAGGAGACCCAGTACTTC.

This clone was detected only a few times. The V and J genes are TRBV10-3 and TRBJ1-4; tentatively, D is TRBD1 (6 bases). V gave up 3 bases and J gave up 5 bases, with 13 bases separating them. Per germline, CDR1 ENHRY and CDR2 SYGVKD. The CDR3 is 15 amino acids. The CDR3 loop reads CAISDSTGGNEKLFF. In DNA form, the CDR3 reads TGTGCCATCAGTGATTCTACTGGGGGCAATGAAAAACTGTTTTTT.